One sample yielded the 30 T cell receptor beta chains listed below, sequenced in a study of T cell repertoires in cytomegalovirus infection. MiXCR, applied by TCRdb to the reads, yields one record per CDR3 protein. The repertoire has roughly 280,000 distinct CDR3 sequences, 20% to 25% of them found once; the top ten carry roughly a fifth. For these receptors, no antigen is known. Source: cultured PBMCs, taken from culture after CMV antigen stimulation. The receptors originated from a human donor in good health (CMV status not recorded). Some clones in this sample may be carry-over from other donors' samples.

This clonotype has a count of ten or more. This chain connects TRBV18 to TRBJ2-7; D may be TRBD2 (6 bases). The germline V gene has CDR1 KGHSH and CDR2 LQKENI. This CDR3 has 15 residues. With 3 bases removed from V and 3 bases from J, the gap between germline ends came to 15 bases. The CDR3 nucleotides read TGTGCCAGCTCACCTTGGCGGGGCATACTCTACGAGCAGTACGTC. Translating it yields CASSPWRGILYEQYV.

J is TRBJ1-4 and V is TRBV30; 7 bases align to TRBD1. Germline V lookup: CDR1 GTSNPN, CDR2 SVGIG (reference sequence). This CDR3 spans 13 amino acids. V was pared by 4 bases and J by 5 bases, with 4 bases of the junction left unmatched. CDR3: CAWNRGLNEKLFF. The DNA for the CDR3 is TGTGCCTGGAACAGGGGATTAAATGAAAAACTGTTTTTT.

In its sample, this clonotype was seen a few times. The V call is TRBV12-3 or TRBV12-4, the J call TRBJ2-1; D call uncertain. CDR3 length: 14 amino acids. Trimming pared 6 bases from V and 4 bases from J, leaving 13 bases between. The CDR3 reads CASRSSVGYNEQFF. CDR3 nucleotide sequence: TGTGCCAGCAGATCCTCCGTCGGGTACAATGAGCAGTTCTTC.

The rearrangement links TRBV5-4 to TRBJ2-7; 10 nucleotides agree with TRBD1. V lost 4 bases to trimming and J lost 4 bases; unmatched junction nucleotides: 8. There are 15 residues in the CDR3. The V gene's germline CDR1 is SGHNT and CDR2 YYREEE (reference sequence). This chain's CDR3 is CASSPGGDRGYEQYV. The CDR3 DNA is TGTGCCAGCAGCCCCGGGGGGGACAGGGGATACGAGCAGTACGTC.

In this sample, this clonotype turned up many times. The gene calls are TRBV7-6 and TRBJ2-3; D is unclear. Trimming took 1 base from V and 3 from J, leaving 14 bases between them. There are 16 residues in the CDR3. Germline loops: CDR1 SGHVS, CDR2 FNYEAQ. In DNA, the CDR3 is TGTGCCAGCAGCTTAGAAGCAGGTCAACTAACAGATACGCAGTATTTT. Residues: CASSLEAGQLTDTQYF.

The genes are TRBV24-1 and TRBJ2-1; D not resolved. The V gene's germline CDR1 is KGHDR and CDR2 SFDVKD. The CDR3 spans 12 residues. With 4 bases removed from V and 10 bases from J, the gap between germline ends came to 10 bases. The CDR3, as DNA: TGTGCCACCAGTGAATGGACGGCAGAGCAGTTCTTC. This translates into CATSEWTAEQFF.

The sample holds many counts of this clonotype. The rearrangement joins TRBV7-2 to TRBJ2-1, with a tentative D call TRBD2 (6 bases). V was shortened by 0 bases and J by 3 bases, with 12 bases between the two germline ends. The germline CDR1 and CDR2 sequences are SGHTA and FQGNSA. The CDR3 is 16 amino acids. The CDR3 reads CASSLARDSNYNEQFF. The CDR3 DNA reads as TGTGCCAGCAGCTTAGCGCGGGACTCGAACTACAATGAGCAGTTCTTC.

This clonotype was counted many times. The chain carries TRBV7-9 and TRBJ1-1; perhaps TRBD1 as D (5 bases). The CDR3 runs 13 residues. Germline values: CDR1 SEHNR, CDR2 FQNEAQ (reference sequence). The germline V and J ends were trimmed by 5 bases and 3 bases, with 10 bases remaining between them. CDR3 bases: TGTGCCAGCAGCCTCTTAGGGGACACTGAAGCTTTCTTT. It translates to CASSLLGDTEAFF. The whole variable domain, filled in from reference TRBV7-9 and TRBJ1-1, reads DTGVSQNPRHKITKRGQNVTFRCDPISEHNRLYWYRQTLGQGPEFLTYFQNEAQLEKSRLLSDRFSAERPKGSFSTLEIQRTEQGDSAMYLCASSLLGDTEAFFGQGTRLTVV.

CDR3 nucleotide sequence: TGCAGTGCTAGCCCCTTAAGCTCCTACGAGCAGTACGTC. Translation gives CSASPLSSYEQYV. The chain uses TRBV20-1 and TRBJ2-7; D is unresolved. V gave up 3 bases and J gave up 0 bases, with 9 bases separating them. The germline gives CDR1 DFQATT, CDR2 SNEGSKA (reference sequence). This CDR3 is 13 amino acids long.

The gene calls are TRBV19 and TRBJ1-5; D ambiguous. This CDR3 is built from 14 residues. Per the germline V gene, CDR1 is LNHDA and CDR2 is SQIVND (reference sequence). The V end lost 2 bases, the J end lost 5 bases, and 10 bases lay between the germline ends. The CDR3 bases are TGTGCCAGTAGTATAAGGGCCCTCGATCAGCCCCAGCATTTT. Encoded protein: CASSIRALDQPQHF.

The J gene is TRBJ2-2, the V gene TRBV7-6, with D unresolved. Trimming pared 1 base from V and 0 bases from J, leaving 9 bases between. Germline V gene lookup returns CDR1 SGHVS and CDR2 FNYEAQ. This CDR3 spans 16 amino acids. CDR3 sequence (DNA): TGTGCCAGCAGCTTAGAGTGGCGCTCGAACACCGGGGAGCTGTTTTTT. It codes for CASSLEWRSNTGELFF.

This clonotype was counted at least ten times. In DNA form, the CDR3 reads TGTGCCAGCGGTCCAGGCAATAACTATGGCTACACCTTC. Translating it yields CASGPGNNYGYTF. The chain carries TRBV7-2 and TRBJ1-2; no firm D call. The CDR3 is 13 residues long. Trimming stripped 8 bases from V and 1 base from J, with 11 bases between. Germline CDR1 is SGHTA and CDR2 is FQGNSA.

This clonotype occurred many times. The chain employs TRBV7-2 and TRBJ2-1; 11 nucleotides line up with TRBD2. Trimming removed 4 bases from V and 8 bases from J; junction bases left unmatched: 7. Germline-derived CDR1 and CDR2 are SGHTA and FQGNSA. The CDR3 spans 15 residues. The CDR3 bases are TGTGCCAGCAGCTGGACTAGCGGGTCAGCGTATGAGCAGTTCTTC. Translated: CASSWTSGSAYEQFF.

This clonotype was counted many times. The rearrangement links TRBV6-2 or TRBV6-3 to TRBJ2-3, with D perhaps being TRBD1 or TRBD2 (5 bases each). With 0 bases removed from V and 2 bases from J, the gap between germline ends came to 24 bases. The germline V gene encodes CDR1 MNHEY and CDR2 SVGEGT. The CDR3 consists of 20 residues. CDR3 protein: CASSYSRVGTLARATDTQYF. CDR3 nucleotides: TGTGCCAGCAGTTACTCGAGGGTCGGGACGTTAGCAAGGGCCACAGATACGCAGTATTTT.

This clonotype was observed a few times. The chain combines TRBV12-3 or TRBV12-4 with TRBJ1-1; D is possibly TRBD1 (6 bases). The CDR3 has 15 amino acids. Trimming shortened V by 5 bases and J by 0 bases, and 13 bases separated the two germline ends. The CDR3 nucleotides read TGTGCCAGCAGTAAGAGACAGGCCATGAACACTGAAGCTTTCTTT. Translation: CASSKRQAMNTEAFF.

This clonotype was counted ten times or more. As DNA, the CDR3 is TGTGCCAGCAGCCCACAGGATCTGAGCTCCTATAATTCACCCCTCCACTTT. Translating gives CASSPQDLSSYNSPLHF. The chain joins TRBV5-5 to TRBJ1-6, with a weak D call TRBD1 (5 bases). The V and J ends lost 4 bases and 0 bases respectively, with 14 bases between them. Germline V gives CDR1 SGHKS, CDR2 YYEKEE (reference sequence). The CDR3 is 17 amino acids.

The chain recombines TRBV2 with TRBJ1-1, with a weak D call TRBD1 (6 bases). The V gene lost 6 bases and the J gene lost 1 base, with 12 bases spanning the gap. In germline, CDR1 is SNHLY, CDR2 FYNNEI. This CDR3 is built from 14 residues. The CDR3 sequence: CASSESTGNTEAFF. The CDR3 DNA is TGTGCCAGCAGCGAATCGACAGGGAACACTGAAGCTTTCTTT.

This clonotype was picked up a small number of times. The chain uses TRBV28 and TRBJ2-5; 7 bases are a match to TRBD1. Germline loops: CDR1 MDHEN, CDR2 SYDVKM. The length of the CDR3 is 14 residues. After removal of 6 bases from V and 2 bases from J, the junction contained 6 bases not matched to a gene. The CDR3 is CASSKSGQQETQYF. In DNA, the CDR3 is TGTGCCAGCAGCAAATCGGGACAGCAAGAGACCCAGTACTTC. Together with reference TRBV28 and TRBJ2-5, the CDR3 gives the full variable domain: DVKVTQSSRYLVKRTGEKVFLECVQDMDHENMFWYRQDPGLGLRLIYFSYDVKMKEKGDIPEGYSVSREKKERFSLILESASTNQTSMYLCASSKSGQQETQYFGPGTRLLVL.

This clonotype showed up just a few times. The chain couples TRBV19 to TRBJ2-7; 9 nucleotides agree with TRBD1. The V gene's germline CDR1 is LNHDA and CDR2 SQIVND (reference sequence). The CDR3 has 16 residues. The V segment lost 7 bases and the J segment 2 bases; nucleotides outside the gene matches: 12. The CDR3 region is CASTASGTGWPYEQYF. CDR3 coding DNA: TGTGCCAGTACCGCATCCGGGACAGGGTGGCCCTACGAGCAGTACTTC. The full variable domain, in which reference TRBV19 and TRBJ2-7 provide the parts outside the CDR3, is DGGITQSPKYLFRKEGQNVTLSCEQNLNHDAMYWYRQDPGQGLRLIYYSQIVNDFQKGDIAEGYSVSREKKESFPLTVTSAQKNPTAFYLCASTASGTGWPYEQYFGPGTRLTVT.

This clonotype was counted ten times or more. The rearrangement links TRBV7-2 to TRBJ2-3; D is uncertain. Between the trimmed V and J ends, which lost 5 bases and 0 bases, there was a span of 9 bases. CDR1 is SGHTA and CDR2 is FQGNSA in the germline V gene. This CDR3 region has 14 residues. For the CDR3, the DNA is TGTGCCAGCAGCCTCGGACCTAGCACAGATACGCAGTATTTT. It encodes CASSLGPSTDTQYF.

CDR3 coding DNA: TGTGCCAGCAGTCCCGCGGCTGGGAGGGTCGAAAAACTGTTTTTT. Translating it yields CASSPAAGRVEKLFF. J is TRBJ1-4 and V is TRBV27; no clear D gene. Trimming cost V 5 bases and J 8 bases, with 18 bases left between them. The CDR3 loop spans 15 amino acids. From germline, CDR1 is MNHEY and CDR2 SMNVEV (reference sequence).

This clonotype appeared many times. The rearrangement joins TRBV7-2 to TRBJ2-5; 12 nucleotides align to TRBD2. Germline CDR1 SGHTA, CDR2 FQGNSA. The trim removed 5 bases at V and 6 bases at J, leaving 7 bases unmatched. This CDR3 has 15 residues. The CDR3 nucleotides read TGTGCCAGCAGCCCCAGGACTAGCGGGACCAAGACCCAGTACTTC. Its protein product is CASSPRTSGTKTQYF.

This clonotype has a single count. V gene TRBV5-4 combines with J gene TRBJ2-5; D gene unclear. V was pared by 4 bases and J by 9 bases, with 28 bases between. CDR1 is SGHNT, CDR2 YYREEE, per germline (reference sequence). The CDR3 extends over 17 amino acids. CDR3 region: CASSDLGQPVHELAQYF. The CDR3 nucleotides are TGTGCCAGCAGCGATTTGGGTCAGCCGGTACACGAACTGGCCCAGTACTTC.

There are many counts of this clonotype. This rearrangement joins TRBV11-2 to TRBJ2-3; possible D gene TRBD1, 6 bases. V lost 0 bases and J 4 bases, leaving 17 bases between the germline ends. Per the germline V gene, CDR1 is SGHAT and CDR2 is FQNNGV. This CDR3 has 17 residues. The CDR3 is CASSLDYSQGWADTQYF. In DNA form, the CDR3 reads TGTGCCAGCAGCTTAGATTACTCGCAGGGGTGGGCAGATACGCAGTATTTT.

This clonotype has just one count. The chain couples TRBV27 to TRBJ1-5; D gene uncertain. The V end was cut by 2 bases, the J end by 4 bases, with 12 bases between. Germline lookup yields CDR1 MNHEY and CDR2 SMNVEV (reference sequence). This CDR3 region has 15 residues. The CDR3 nucleotides read TGTGCCAGCAGTTTACAGGAGGGAAGAAATCAGCCCCAGCATTTT. Residues: CASSLQEGRNQPQHF.

The chain links TRBV7-9 to TRBJ2-3, with D possibly matching TRBD2 (6 bases). Germline V gene sequence: CDR1 SEHNR, CDR2 FQNEAQ (reference sequence). V shed 6 bases and J shed 0 bases, with 13 bases lying between them. This CDR3 region has 15 residues. CDR3 DNA sequence: TGTGCCAGCAGTCGCTCGGGGACTAGCACAGATACGCAGTATTTT. It encodes CASSRSGTSTDTQYF.

This clonotype was seen many times. This chain links TRBV7-2 with TRBJ2-3; D possibly corresponds to TRBD1 (5 bases). Trimming stripped 4 bases from V and 2 bases from J, with 10 bases between. CDR3 length: 14 residues. Germline values: CDR1 SGHTA, CDR2 FQGNSA. The CDR3 here is CASSSRQSTDTQYF. CDR3 coding DNA: TGTGCCAGCAGCTCCCGACAGTCCACAGATACGCAGTATTTT.

This rearrangement joins TRBV19 to TRBJ2-7, with D uncertain. This CDR3 spans 13 amino acids. Germline V gene data show CDR1 as LNHDA and CDR2 as SQIVND (reference sequence). V gave up 5 bases and J gave up 6 bases, with 14 bases separating them. CDR3 sequence reads: CASSQAIGSEQYV. CDR3 bases: TGTGCCAGTAGTCAAGCTATAGGTTCCGAGCAGTACGTC.

This clonotype has a count of ten or more. The chain is built from TRBV7-2 and TRBJ1-1; possible D gene TRBD1, 5 bases. Looked up from germline, CDR1 is SGHTA and CDR2 is FQGNSA. V was shortened by 5 bases and J by 4 bases, with 14 bases between the two germline ends. The length of the CDR3 is 14 residues. CDR3 protein: CASSPRVGGTEAFF. In DNA, the CDR3 is TGTGCCAGCAGCCCCAGGGTGGGTGGCACTGAAGCTTTCTTT.

In this sample, this clonotype turned up a few times. V usage is TRBV6-5 and J usage is TRBJ2-3; the match to TRBD2 covers 8 bases. Trimming at V came to 4 bases and at J to 5 bases, leaving 8 bases not matched to a gene. The CDR3 sequence is 15 residues long. Germline values: CDR1 MNHEY, CDR2 SVGAGI. The CDR3: CASSSLAGWEDTQYF. CDR3 bases: TGTGCCAGCAGTTCTTTAGCGGGGTGGGAAGATACGCAGTATTTT.